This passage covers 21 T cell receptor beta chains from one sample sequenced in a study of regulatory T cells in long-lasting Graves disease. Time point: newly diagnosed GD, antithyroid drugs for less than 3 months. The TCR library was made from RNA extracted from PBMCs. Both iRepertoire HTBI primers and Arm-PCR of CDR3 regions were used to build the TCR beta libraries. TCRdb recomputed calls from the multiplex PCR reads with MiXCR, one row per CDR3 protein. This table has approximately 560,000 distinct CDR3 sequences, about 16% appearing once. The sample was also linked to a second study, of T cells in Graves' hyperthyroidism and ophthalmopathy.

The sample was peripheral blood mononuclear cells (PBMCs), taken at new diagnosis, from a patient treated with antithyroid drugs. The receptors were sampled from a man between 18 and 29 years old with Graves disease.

The CDR3 loop reads CASSISLPGNTIYF. CDR3 sequence (DNA): TGTGCCAGTAGTATCTCGCTCCCGGGAAACACCATATATTTT. V gene TRBV19 combines with J gene TRBJ1-3; no firm D call. V lost 3 bases to trimming and J lost 4 bases, with 10 bases between them. The CDR3 has 14 amino acids. Germline V gene sequence: CDR1 LNHDA, CDR2 SQIVND (reference sequence).

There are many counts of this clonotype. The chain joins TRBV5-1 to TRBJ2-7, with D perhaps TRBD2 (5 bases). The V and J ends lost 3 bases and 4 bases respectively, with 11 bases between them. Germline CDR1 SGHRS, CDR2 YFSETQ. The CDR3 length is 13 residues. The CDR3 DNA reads TGCGCCAGCAGCTGGGGAGTAGGGTACGAGCAGTACTTC. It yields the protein CASSWGVGYEQYF.

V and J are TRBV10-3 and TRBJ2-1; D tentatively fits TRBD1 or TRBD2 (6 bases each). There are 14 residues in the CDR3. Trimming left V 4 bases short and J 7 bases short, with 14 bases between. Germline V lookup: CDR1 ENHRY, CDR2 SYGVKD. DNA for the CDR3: TGTGCCATCAGTGGAGGGGGGCTTTGGAATGAGCAGTTCTTC. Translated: CAISGGGLWNEQFF.

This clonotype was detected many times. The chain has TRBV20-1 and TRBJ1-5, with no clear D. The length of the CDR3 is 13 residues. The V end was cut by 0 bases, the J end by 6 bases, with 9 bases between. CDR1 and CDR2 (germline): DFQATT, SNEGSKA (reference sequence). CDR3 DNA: TGCAGTGCTAGAGATCGGGGTTCTCAGCCCCAGCATTTT. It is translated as CSARDRGSQPQHF.

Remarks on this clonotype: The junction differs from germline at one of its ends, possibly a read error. CDR3 region: CASSGTGGVEQFF. CDR3 nucleotide sequence: TGTGCCTCGAGTGGAACAGGGGGCGTTGAGCAGTTCTTC. The V gene is TRBV30, the J gene TRBJ2-1; TRBD1 agrees at 9 bases. CDR1 and CDR2 from the germline V gene are GTSNPN and SVGIG (reference sequence). This CDR3 has 13 amino acids.

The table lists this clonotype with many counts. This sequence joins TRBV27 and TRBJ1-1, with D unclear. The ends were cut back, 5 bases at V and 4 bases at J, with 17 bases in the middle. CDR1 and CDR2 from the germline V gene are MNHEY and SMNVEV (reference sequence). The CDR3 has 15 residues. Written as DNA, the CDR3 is TGTGCCAGCAGTCCGCAAAACTTGCTCTCCACTGAAGCTTTCTTT. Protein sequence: CASSPQNLLSTEAFF.

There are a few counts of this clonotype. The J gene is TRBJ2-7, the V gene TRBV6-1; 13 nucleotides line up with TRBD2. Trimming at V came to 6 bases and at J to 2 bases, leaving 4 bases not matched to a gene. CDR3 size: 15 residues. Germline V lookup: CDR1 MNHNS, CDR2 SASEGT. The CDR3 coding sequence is TGTGCCAGCAGCTATACTAGCGGGAGGGCCTACGAGCAGTACTTC. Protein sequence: CASSYTSGRAYEQYF.

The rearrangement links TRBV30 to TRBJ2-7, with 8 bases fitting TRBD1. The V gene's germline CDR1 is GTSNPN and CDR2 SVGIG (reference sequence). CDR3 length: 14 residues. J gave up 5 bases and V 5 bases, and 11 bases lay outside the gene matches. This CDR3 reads CAWVGDRGTHEQYF. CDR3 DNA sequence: TGTGCCTGGGTGGGAGACAGGGGAACCCACGAGCAGTACTTC.

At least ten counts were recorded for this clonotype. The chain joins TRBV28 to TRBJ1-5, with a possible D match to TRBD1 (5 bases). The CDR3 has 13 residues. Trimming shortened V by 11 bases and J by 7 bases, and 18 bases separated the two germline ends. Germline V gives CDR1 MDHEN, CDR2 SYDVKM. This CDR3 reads CAAQGVPRQPQHF. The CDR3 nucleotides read TGTGCCGCCCAGGGAGTGCCTAGGCAGCCCCAGCATTTT.

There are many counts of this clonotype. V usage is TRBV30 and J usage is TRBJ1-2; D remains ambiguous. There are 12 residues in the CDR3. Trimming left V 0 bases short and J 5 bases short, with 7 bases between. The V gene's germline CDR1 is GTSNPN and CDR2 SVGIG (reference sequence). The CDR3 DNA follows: TGTGCCTGGAGTGTGAGGCGATATGGCTACACCTTC. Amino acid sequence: CAWSVRRYGYTF.

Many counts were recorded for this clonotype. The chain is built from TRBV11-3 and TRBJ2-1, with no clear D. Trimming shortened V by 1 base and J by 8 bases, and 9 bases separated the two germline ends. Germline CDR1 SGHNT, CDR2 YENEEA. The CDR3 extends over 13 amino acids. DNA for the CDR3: TGTGCCAGCAGCTTAGTGGCGGCGGATGAGCAGTTCTTC. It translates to CASSLVAADEQFF.

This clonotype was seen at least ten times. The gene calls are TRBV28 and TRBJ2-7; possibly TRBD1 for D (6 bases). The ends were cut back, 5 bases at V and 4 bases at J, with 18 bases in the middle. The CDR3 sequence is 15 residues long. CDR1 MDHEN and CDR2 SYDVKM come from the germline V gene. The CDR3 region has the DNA TGTGCCAGCAGTCCTCCGGGACAAACGAGGTACGAGCAGTACTTC. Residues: CASSPPGQTRYEQYF.

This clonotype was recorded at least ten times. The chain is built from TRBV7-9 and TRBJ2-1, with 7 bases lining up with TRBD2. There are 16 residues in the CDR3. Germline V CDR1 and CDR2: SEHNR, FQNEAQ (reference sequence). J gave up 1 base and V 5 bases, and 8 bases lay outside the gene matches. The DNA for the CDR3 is TGTGCCAGCAGCATCCCTAGCGGCCCTTCCTACAATGAGCAGTTCTTC. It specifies CASSIPSGPSYNEQFF.

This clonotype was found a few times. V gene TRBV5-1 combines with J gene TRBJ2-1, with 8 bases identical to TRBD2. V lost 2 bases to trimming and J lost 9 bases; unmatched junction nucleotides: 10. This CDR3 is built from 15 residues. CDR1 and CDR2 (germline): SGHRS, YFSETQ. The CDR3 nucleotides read TGCGCCAGCAGCTTAGCCGGTATAGCGGGAACTGAGCAGTTCTTC. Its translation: CASSLAGIAGTEQFF.

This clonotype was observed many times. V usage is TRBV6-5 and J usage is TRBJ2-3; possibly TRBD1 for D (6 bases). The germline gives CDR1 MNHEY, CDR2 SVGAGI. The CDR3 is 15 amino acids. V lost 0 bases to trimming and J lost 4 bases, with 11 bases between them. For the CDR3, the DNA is TGTGCCAGCAGTTACTCGCGACAGGTTCCAGATACGCAGTATTTT. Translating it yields CASSYSRQVPDTQYF.

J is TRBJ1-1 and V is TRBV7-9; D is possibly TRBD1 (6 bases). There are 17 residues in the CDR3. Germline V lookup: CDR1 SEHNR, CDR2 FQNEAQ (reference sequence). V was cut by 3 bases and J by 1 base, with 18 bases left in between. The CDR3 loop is CASSFLTTGRPNTEAFF. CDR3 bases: TGTGCCAGCAGCTTTCTTACCACAGGGCGACCGAACACTGAAGCTTTCTTT. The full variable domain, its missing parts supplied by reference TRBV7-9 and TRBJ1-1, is DTGVSQNPRHKITKRGQNVTFRCDPISEHNRLYWYRQTLGQGPEFLTYFQNEAQLEKSRLLSDRFSAERPKGSFSTLEIQRTEQGDSAMYLCASSFLTTGRPNTEAFFGQGTRLTVV.

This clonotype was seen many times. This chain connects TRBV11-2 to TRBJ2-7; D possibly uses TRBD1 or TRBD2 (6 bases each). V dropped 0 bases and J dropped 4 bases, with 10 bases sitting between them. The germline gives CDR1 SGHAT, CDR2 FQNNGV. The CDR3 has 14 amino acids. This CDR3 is CASSLDRGGYEQYF. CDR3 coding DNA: TGTGCCAGCAGCTTAGATCGAGGGGGGTACGAGCAGTACTTC.

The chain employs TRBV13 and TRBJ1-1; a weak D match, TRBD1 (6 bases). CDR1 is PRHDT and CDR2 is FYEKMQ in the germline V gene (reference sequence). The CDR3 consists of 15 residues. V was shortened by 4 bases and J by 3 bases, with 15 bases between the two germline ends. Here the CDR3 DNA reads TGTGCCAGCAGCTACCCGACAGGCGGGGACACTGAAGCTTTCTTT. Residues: CASSYPTGGDTEAFF.

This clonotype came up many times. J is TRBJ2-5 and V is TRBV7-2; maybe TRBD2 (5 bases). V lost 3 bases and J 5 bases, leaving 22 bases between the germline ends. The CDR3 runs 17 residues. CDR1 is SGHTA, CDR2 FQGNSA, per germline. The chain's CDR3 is CASSFPKRLREEETQYF. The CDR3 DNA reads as TGTGCCAGCAGCTTTCCCAAAAGGCTCCGGGAAGAGGAGACCCAGTACTTC.

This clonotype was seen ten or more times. Here the CDR3 DNA reads TGCAGCGTAACCGGGACAGGGAGCTACGAGCAGTACTTC. This translates into CSVTGTGSYEQYF. The genes are TRBV20-1 and TRBJ2-7, with 9 bases lining up with TRBD1. CDR1 and CDR2 from the germline V gene are DFQATT and SNEGSKA (reference sequence). This CDR3 comprises 13 residues.

Here the CDR3 reads CSAASGMNTGELFF. As DNA, the CDR3 is TGCAGTGCGGCAAGCGGGATGAACACCGGGGAGCTGTTTTTT. The chain carries TRBV20-1 and TRBJ2-2; 7 bases match TRBD2. V lost 6 bases and J lost 1; bases outside the gene matches: 5. The V gene's germline CDR1 is DFQATT and CDR2 SNEGSKA (reference sequence). CDR3 length: 14 amino acids.